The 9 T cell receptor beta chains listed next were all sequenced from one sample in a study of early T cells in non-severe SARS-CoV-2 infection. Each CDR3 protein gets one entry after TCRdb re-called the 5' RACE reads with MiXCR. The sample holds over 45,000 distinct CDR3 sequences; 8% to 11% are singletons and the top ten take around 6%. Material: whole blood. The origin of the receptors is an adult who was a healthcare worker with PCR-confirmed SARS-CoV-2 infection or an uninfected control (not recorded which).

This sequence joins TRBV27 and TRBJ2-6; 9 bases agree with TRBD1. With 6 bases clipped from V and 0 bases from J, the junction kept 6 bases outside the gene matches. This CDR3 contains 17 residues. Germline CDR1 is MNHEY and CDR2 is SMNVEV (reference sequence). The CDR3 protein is CASRKTGGTSGANVLTF. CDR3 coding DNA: TGTGCCAGCAGGAAGACAGGGGGAACCTCTGGGGCCAACGTCCTGACTTTC.

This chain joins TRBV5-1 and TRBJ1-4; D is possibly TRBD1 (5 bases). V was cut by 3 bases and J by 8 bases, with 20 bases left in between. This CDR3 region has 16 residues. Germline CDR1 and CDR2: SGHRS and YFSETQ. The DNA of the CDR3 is TGCGCCAGCAGCTCCGGGAGGGGACCCCTAGGAGAAAAACTGTTTTTT. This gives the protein CASSSGRGPLGEKLFF.

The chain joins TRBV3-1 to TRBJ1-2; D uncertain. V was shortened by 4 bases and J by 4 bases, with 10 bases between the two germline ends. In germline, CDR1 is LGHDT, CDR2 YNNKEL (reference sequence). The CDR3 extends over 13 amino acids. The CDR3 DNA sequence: TGTGCCAGCAGCCGCGACACCTTCTATGGCTACACCTTC. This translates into CASSRDTFYGYTF.

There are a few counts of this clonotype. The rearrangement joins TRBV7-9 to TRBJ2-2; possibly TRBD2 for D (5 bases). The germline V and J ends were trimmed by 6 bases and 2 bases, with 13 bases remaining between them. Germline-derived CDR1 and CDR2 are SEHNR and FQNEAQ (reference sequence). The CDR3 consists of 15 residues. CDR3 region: CASRSGGRNTGELFF. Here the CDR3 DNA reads TGTGCCAGCAGATCTGGAGGACGTAACACCGGGGAGCTGTTTTTT.

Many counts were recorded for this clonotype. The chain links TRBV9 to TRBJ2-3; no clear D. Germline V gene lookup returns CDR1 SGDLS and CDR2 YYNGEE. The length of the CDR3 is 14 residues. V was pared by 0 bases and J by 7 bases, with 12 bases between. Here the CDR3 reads CASSVEGGENTQYF. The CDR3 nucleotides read TGTGCCAGCAGCGTAGAAGGTGGAGAGAATACGCAGTATTTT.

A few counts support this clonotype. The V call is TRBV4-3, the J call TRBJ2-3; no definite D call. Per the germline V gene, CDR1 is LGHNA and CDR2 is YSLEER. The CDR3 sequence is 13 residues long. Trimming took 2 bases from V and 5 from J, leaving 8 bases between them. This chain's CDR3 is CASSQRWGDTQYF. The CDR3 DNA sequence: TGCGCCAGCAGCCAACGGTGGGGAGATACGCAGTATTTT.

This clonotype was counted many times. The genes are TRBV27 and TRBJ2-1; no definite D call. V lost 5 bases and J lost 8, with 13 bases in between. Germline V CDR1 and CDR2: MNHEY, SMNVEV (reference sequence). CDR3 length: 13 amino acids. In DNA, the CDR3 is TGTGCCAGCAGTCCCGGATCTGTCCATGAGCAGTTCTTC. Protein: CASSPGSVHEQFF.

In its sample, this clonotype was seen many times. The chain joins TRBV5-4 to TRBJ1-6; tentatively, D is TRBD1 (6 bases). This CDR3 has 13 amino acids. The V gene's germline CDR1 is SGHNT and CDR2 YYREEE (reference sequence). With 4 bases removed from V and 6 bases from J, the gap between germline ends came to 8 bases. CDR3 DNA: TGTGCCAGCAGCCTGGACAGTAATTCACCCCTCCACTTT. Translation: CASSLDSNSPLHF.

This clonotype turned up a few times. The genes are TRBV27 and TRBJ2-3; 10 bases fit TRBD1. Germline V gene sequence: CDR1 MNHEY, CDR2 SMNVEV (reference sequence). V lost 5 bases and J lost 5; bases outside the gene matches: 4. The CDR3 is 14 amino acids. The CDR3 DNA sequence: TGTGCCAGCAGTGACAGGGGGCCTGTAGATACGCAGTATTTT. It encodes CASSDRGPVDTQYF.